The 3 T cell receptor beta chains given below trace back to one sample, sequenced in a study of T cells in Graves' hyperthyroidism and ophthalmopathy. RNA transcripts provided the source from which TCR beta CDR3 regions were amplified. First-round RT-PCR with HTBI primers amplified the TCR CDR3 region. In TCRdb, the multiplex PCR reads were re-called with MiXCR into one record per CDR3 protein. This sample has under 130,000 distinct CDR3 sequences, with 47% found just once. Sample: blood. These receptors came from a man aged 35-49 years with Graves' hyperthyroidism.

This clonotype was recorded many times. A read error may be the cause here, since a much bigger clone is one base away. The chain links TRBV20-1 to TRBJ2-7; perhaps TRBD1 as D (5 bases). CDR1 DFQATT and CDR2 SNEGSKA come from the germline V gene (reference sequence). CDR3 size: 13 residues. For the CDR3, the DNA is TGCAGTGCTATGGACAAGGGTCCTTACGGGCAGTACTTC. Its protein is CSAMDKGPYGQYF.

Ten or more counts support this clonotype. The chain links TRBV5-1 to TRBJ1-2; D uncertain. CDR3 size: 12 residues. Trimming shortened V by 3 bases and J by 6 bases, and 9 bases separated the two germline ends. Germline CDR1 is SGHRS and CDR2 is YFSETQ. CDR3 region: CASSWAGDGYTF. For the CDR3, the DNA is TGCGCCAGCAGCTGGGCTGGTGATGGCTACACCTTC.

This clonotype was seen at least ten times. The chain has TRBV7-9 and TRBJ1-1; D remains ambiguous. Trimming cost V 1 base and J 0 bases, with 6 bases left between them. The CDR3 length is 14 residues. Germline V gene data show CDR1 as SEHNR and CDR2 as FQNEAQ (reference sequence). In DNA, the CDR3 is TGTGCCAGCAGCTTAGGGCAGCTGAACACTGAAGCTTTCTTT. This encodes CASSLGQLNTEAFF.